Listed here is a single T cell receptor beta chain. Its antigen remains unidentified. No base-level quality is on record; no much larger clone is a single base apart. These data come from a study of OX40 agonist ivuxolimab in advanced cancers. Turning to the overall study: Ivuxolimab was an agonistic, fully human IgG2 monoclonal antibody directed against OX40 (CD134), a costimulatory receptor. Intravenous ivuxolimab was administered to patients every 2 weeks at six dose levels: 0.01, 0.1, 0.3, 1.5, 3 and 10 mg/kg. Among the 52 dose-escalation patients, some 20 had hepatocellular carcinoma, approximately 15 melanoma, 9 renal cell carcinoma and 9 head and neck cancer. A male proportion of around 81% and a mean age of 60 years, ranging from about 20 to 85, were recorded for the dose-escalation cohort. Prior anti-PD-1, anti-PD-L1 or anti-CTLA-4 therapy was permitted, and about two fifths of dose-escalation patients had received checkpoint inhibitors. Partial responses occurred in three dose-escalation patients, of whom one had hepatocellular carcinoma and two had cutaneous melanoma. Peripheral TCRbeta sequencing aimed to test whether ivuxolimab altered TCR sequence diversity and caused clonal T-cell expansion. The paper covers the monotherapy dose-escalation part of the phase I ivuxolimab trial, which included N of about 50 patients.

Trimming accounts for 4 bases at V and 0 bases at J, while the number of junction bases matched to no gene is 2. From the cysteine through the phenylalanine, the CDR3 covers 15 amino acids. Only CDR3 DNA remains: 45 bases, in frame from the first base. CDR1 and CDR2 are read off the germline V gene (reference sequence) as LNHDA and SQIVND. Overall study outcomes, separate from this receptor: Clonal expansion of both CD4+ and CD8+ blood T cells was observed from baseline to week 6 at doses 0.1 to 3.0 mg/kg. In the 0.1-3.0 mg/kg groups, partial responders had among the lowest normalized peripheral clonal expansion, particularly in CD8+ T cells. Low levels of normalized T-cell clonal expansion were also shown by some nonresponding patients. The antigen specificity of the peripheral T cells that underwent clonal expansion was not determined. After ivuxolimab, more expanded clones were found on average in CD8+ T cells than in CD4+ T cells.

Genomic DNA was isolated from the sorted cells so that the TCRbeta CDR3 region could be sequenced. The immunoSEQ Assay was used to sequence the TCRbeta CDR3 regions. TCRdb limited this immuneACCESS table to in-frame rearrangements with V and J called. A share of clones is missing; checked studies link under half to unresolved V genes, and the rest is unexplained. This sample has about 46,000 clones in its table, and around 84% of those were observed once. The ten top clones hold 11% of the sample. Patients with a history of autoimmune disease or receiving systemic immunosuppression were excluded from the trial. Peripheral blood for TCR sequencing was drawn from every dose cohort at baseline, at cycle 4 day 1 and at cycle 7 day 1. The samples were taken from a phase I, first-in-human, multicenter, open-label dose-escalation trial of ivuxolimab. The trial enrolled adults with locally advanced or metastatic head and neck squamous cell, hepatocellular, melanoma or renal cell carcinoma. Before TCR sequencing, CD4+ T cells and CD8+ T cells were sorted from peripheral blood as separate populations.

The sequences come from CD4+ or CD8+ T cells sorted from blood, collected in a trial of the OX40 agonist ivuxolimab. The receptor chain draws on TRBV19 and TRBJ2-1; TRBD2 lines up with 8 middle nucleotides. The sequence derives from an adult with an advanced solid tumor such as melanoma, head and neck, liver or kidney cancer. The CDR3 here reads CASSRAGGSYNEQFF. The base sequence is TGTGCCAGTAGTAGGGCGGGGGGCTCCTACAATGAGCAGTTCTTC.